These T cell receptor beta chains were read from a single sample in a study of T cell repertoires in cytomegalovirus infection. TCRdb redid the calling of the reads with MiXCR, one entry per CDR3 protein. The sample consists of 150,000 to 200,000 distinct CDR3 sequences, 8.5% to 10% of them appearing once. The material sequenced was PBMCs. These receptors all come from a human donor in good health (CMV status not recorded). Some clones in this sample may be carry-over from other donors' samples. Each CDR3 is given with its conserved first and last residue. The D gene is left open where the match is weak. Rows may omit the clone size; those that give it use once, few, many or a size class.

D gene	V gene	clone size	J gene	CDR3 DNA	CDR3 protein
TRBD1	TRBV7-8	few	TRBJ1-5	TGTGCCAGCAGCCAGACAGGGGGCTCGGAGCCCCAGCATTTT	CASSQTGGSEPQHF
-	TRBV28	many	TRBJ2-7	TGTGCCAGCAGTTTGGGTTCCAAGCAGTACTTC	CASSLGSKQYF
-	TRBV5-4	many	TRBJ2-7	TGTGCCAGCAGCTTGGCCCTAAACCCCCCCGAGCAGTACTTC	CASSLALNPPEQYF
-	TRBV28	-	TRBJ1-6	TGTGCCAGCAGCTCCTCGAGGGGGGCGAGGAATTCACCCCTCCACTTT	CASSSSRGARNSPLHF
TRBD1	TRBV20-1	many	TRBJ2-4	TGCAGTGCTAAAACAGGGGGCGAATGGAACATTCAGTACTTC	CSAKTGGEWNIQYF
-	TRBV7-6	many	TRBJ1-5	TGTGCCAGCAGCTTAGATCCCGGGACCATCGGCAATCAGCCCCAGCATTTT	CASSLDPGTIGNQPQHF
-	TRBV11-2	many	TRBJ2-5	TGTGCCAGCAGCTTTTCTAGTTTTCGTCGGGAGACCCAGTACTTC	CASSFSSFRRETQYF
-	TRBV28	many	TRBJ2-1	TGTGCCAGCAGTTTTCGGCTTAATGAGCAGTTCTTC	CASSFRLNEQFF
TRBD1	TRBV27	many	TRBJ1-1	TGTGCCAGCGGACATCGCGGACAGGGTGAAGCTTTCTTT	CASGHRGQGEAFF
TRBD2	TRBV7-2	many	TRBJ2-5	TGTGCCAGCAGCTTAGTCATTAGCGGGGGGTACAAAGAGACCCAGTACTTC	CASSLVISGGYKETQYF
TRBD2	TRBV6-4	-	TRBJ2-1	TGTGCCAGCAGTGACCGTACAGCGGGAGTGGATGAGCAGTTCTTC	CASSDRTAGVDEQFF
-	TRBV5-4	many	TRBJ1-6	TGTGCCAGCAGCTTGTCAGGGGTGAGGTATAATTCACCCCTCCACTTT	CASSLSGVRYNSPLHF
-	TRBV6-5	-	TRBJ2-1	TGTGCCACCCCACTTAGACTCGTCTCGGTGAATGAGCAGTTCTTC	CATPLRLVSVNEQFF
-	TRBV6-5	-	TRBJ2-3	TGTGCCAGCAGTCCCTATGGGGGTGTTAGCAATCAGCCCCAGTATTTT	CASSPYGGVSNQPQYF
TRBD2	TRBV19	many	TRBJ2-1	TGTGCCAGTAGCCCTACCGGGAGGGCCCTCGGTGAGCAGTTCTTC	CASSPTGRALGEQFF
-	TRBV7-8	many	TRBJ1-2	TGTGCCAGCAGCTTAGTCAGGGAGGGAGGCTACACCTTC	CASSLVREGGYTF
-	TRBV7-2	many	TRBJ2-1	TGTGCCAGCAGCTTGTTTGGGAATGAGCAGTTCTTC	CASSLFGNEQFF
-	TRBV7-2	many	TRBJ2-3	TGTGCCAGCAGCTTCAGCCGTGATACGCAGTATTTT	CASSFSRDTQYF
-	TRBV12-3/TRBV12-4	many	TRBJ1-6	TGTGCCAGCAGTTTGTTGGATAATAATTCACCCCTCCACTTT	CASSLLDNNSPLHF
-	TRBV5-1	many	TRBJ1-1	TGCGCCAGCAGCTTACGAACAGGCGTGAACACTGAAGCTTTCTTT	CASSLRTGVNTEAFF
TRBD2	TRBV20-1	few	TRBJ2-5	TGCAGTGCGCCACCTGCGGGAGGCCGGGGAGAGACCCAGTACTTC	CSAPPAGGRGETQYF
TRBD1	TRBV28	many	TRBJ1-5	TGTGCCAGCAGTTGGGACAGGGGCGGCAATCAGCCCCAGCATTTT	CASSWDRGGNQPQHF
-	TRBV7-2	many	TRBJ2-7	TGTGCCAGCAGCTTATCCGATCGGGACCCATCGGTGCAGTACTTC	CASSLSDRDPSVQYF
TRBD1	TRBV7-9	many	TRBJ1-4	TGTGCCAGCAGCTTAGTAGGGACAGGTGAAAAACTGTTTTTT	CASSLVGTGEKLFF
TRBD1	TRBV28	many	TRBJ2-1	TGTGCCAGCAGTCGGACAGGTCGGAATGAGCAGTTCTTC	CASSRTGRNEQFF
-	TRBV7-9	few	TRBJ2-2	TGTGCCAGCAGCTTAATGGGGGCAGGCGGAAGGTACACCGGGGAGCTGTTTTTT	CASSLMGAGGRYTGELFF
TRBD2	TRBV6-1	many	TRBJ2-3	TGTGCCAGCAGGGGACTAGTGACAGATACGCAGTATTTT	CASRGLVTDTQYF
TRBD2	TRBV20-1	few	TRBJ2-3	TGCAGTGCTAGATCGACTAGCGGGGCCCCCACAGATACGCAGTATTTT	CSARSTSGAPTDTQYF
TRBD2	TRBV10-3	-	TRBJ2-7	TGTGCCATAGGGACTAGCGGATACGAGCAGTACTTC	CAIGTSGYEQYF
TRBD2	TRBV28	many	TRBJ2-3	TGTGCCAGCAGCTCCGGGACTAGCGTGATCACAGATACGCAGTATTTT	CASSSGTSVITDTQYF
-	TRBV12-3/TRBV12-4	-	TRBJ1-2	TGTGCCAGCACTATTGGGACGTCTGTCTATGGCTACACCTTC	CASTIGTSVYGYTF
-	TRBV7-2	many	TRBJ1-6	TGTGCCAGCAGCTGGCAATGGCCGGATTCACCCCTCCACTTT	CASSWQWPDSPLHF
TRBD1	TRBV7-3	many	TRBJ2-7	TGTGCCAGCAGTCCGCAGGGGACAGTTAGCTCCTACGAGCAGTACTTC	CASSPQGTVSSYEQYF
TRBD1	TRBV7-2	many	TRBJ1-2	TGTGCCAGCAGCCCAAGGACAGGGGCATTCCATGGCTACACCTTC	CASSPRTGAFHGYTF
TRBD2	TRBV7-2	many	TRBJ2-5	TGTGCCAGCAGCTTTACTAGCGGGGGGAACCAAGAGACCCAGTACTTC	CASSFTSGGNQETQYF
TRBD2	TRBV28	few	TRBJ2-2	TGTGCCAGCAGTTTTAGCGGGGGGGCCTCCGGGGAGCTGTTTTTT	CASSFSGGASGELFF
TRBD2	TRBV7-9	many	TRBJ2-5	TGTGCCAGCAGCAATCAGGGAGGGGAGACCCAGTACTTC	CASSNQGGETQYF
TRBD1	TRBV6-2/TRBV6-3	-	TRBJ1-2	TGTGCCAGCAGACAGGACAGGATCTATGGCTACACCTTC	CASRQDRIYGYTF
-	TRBV5-6	few	TRBJ1-2	TGTGCCAGCAGCTTGGCCGGCCCCCGGGGCTACACCTTC	CASSLAGPRGYTF
-	TRBV29-1	many	TRBJ2-2	TGCAGCGTTGGGAGTATCGGTACCGGGGAGCTGTTTTTT	CSVGSIGTGELFF
-	TRBV19	-	TRBJ1-1	TGTGCCAGTATAGGGACATGGAACACTGAAGCTTTCTTT	CASIGTWNTEAFF